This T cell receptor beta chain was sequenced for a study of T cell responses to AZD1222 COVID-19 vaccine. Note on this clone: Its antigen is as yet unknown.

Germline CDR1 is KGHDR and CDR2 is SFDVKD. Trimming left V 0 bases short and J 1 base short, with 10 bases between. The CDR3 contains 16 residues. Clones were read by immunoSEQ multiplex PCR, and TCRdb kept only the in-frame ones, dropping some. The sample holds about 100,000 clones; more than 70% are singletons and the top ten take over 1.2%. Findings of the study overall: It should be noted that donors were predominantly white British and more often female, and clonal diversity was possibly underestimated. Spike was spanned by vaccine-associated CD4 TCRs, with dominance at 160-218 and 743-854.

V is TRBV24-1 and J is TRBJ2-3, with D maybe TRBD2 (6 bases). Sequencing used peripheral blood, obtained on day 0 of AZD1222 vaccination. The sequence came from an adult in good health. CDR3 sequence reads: CATSDLQASGTDTQYF. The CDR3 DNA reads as TGTGCCACCAGTGATTTGCAAGCTAGCGGCACAGATACGCAGTATTTT.